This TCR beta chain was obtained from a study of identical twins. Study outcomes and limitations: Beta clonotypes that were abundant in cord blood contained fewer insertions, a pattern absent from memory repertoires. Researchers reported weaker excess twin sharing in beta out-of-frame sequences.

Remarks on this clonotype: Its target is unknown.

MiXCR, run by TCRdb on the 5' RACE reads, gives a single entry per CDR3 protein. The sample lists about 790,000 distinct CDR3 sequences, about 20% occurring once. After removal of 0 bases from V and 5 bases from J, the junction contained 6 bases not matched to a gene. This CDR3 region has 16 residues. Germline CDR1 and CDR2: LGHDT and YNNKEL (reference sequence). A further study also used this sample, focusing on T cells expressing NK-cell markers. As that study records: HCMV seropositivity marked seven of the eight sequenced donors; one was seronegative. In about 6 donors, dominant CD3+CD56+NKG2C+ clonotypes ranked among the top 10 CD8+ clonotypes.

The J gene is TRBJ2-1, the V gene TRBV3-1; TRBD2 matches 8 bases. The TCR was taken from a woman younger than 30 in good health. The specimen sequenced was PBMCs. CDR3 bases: TGTGCCAGCAGCCAAGATCGCCTAGCGGGCCACAATGAGCAGTTCTTC. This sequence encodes CASSQDRLAGHNEQFF.